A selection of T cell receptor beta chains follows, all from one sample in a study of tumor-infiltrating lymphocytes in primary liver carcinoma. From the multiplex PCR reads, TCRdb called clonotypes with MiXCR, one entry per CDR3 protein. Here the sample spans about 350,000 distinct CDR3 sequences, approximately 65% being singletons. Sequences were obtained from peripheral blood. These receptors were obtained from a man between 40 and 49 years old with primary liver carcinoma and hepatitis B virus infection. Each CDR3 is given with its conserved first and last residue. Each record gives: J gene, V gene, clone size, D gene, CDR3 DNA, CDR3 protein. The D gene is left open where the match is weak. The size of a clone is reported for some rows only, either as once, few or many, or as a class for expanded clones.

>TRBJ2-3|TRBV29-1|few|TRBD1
TGTAGCGTTCAACAGGGGAGCACAGATATGCAGTATTTT
CSVQQGSTDMQYF
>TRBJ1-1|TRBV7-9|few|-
TGTGCCAGCAGCAACGTGGGACGGCAGAACACTGAAGCTTTCTTT
CASSNVGRQNTEAFF
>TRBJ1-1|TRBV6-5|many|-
TGTGCCAGCAGTCGCTCCGGGACAACCACTGAAGCTTTCTTT
CASSRSGTTTEAFF
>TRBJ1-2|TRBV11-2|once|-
TGTGCCAGCAGCTCGGAAGGTTCAGGCCACACCTTC
CASSSEGSGHTF
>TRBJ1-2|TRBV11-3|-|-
TGTGCCAGCAGCATGGCGAAAGGAGACGCCTTCTATGGCTACATCTTC
CASSMAKGDAFYGYIF
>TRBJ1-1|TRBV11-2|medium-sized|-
TGTGCCAGCAGCTTAGTATGGGACACTGAAGCTTTCTTT
CASSLVWDTEAFF
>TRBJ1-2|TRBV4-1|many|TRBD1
TGCGCCAGCAGCCAGGTACCGGGACAGGGCTATGGCTACACCTTC
CASSQVPGQGYGYTF
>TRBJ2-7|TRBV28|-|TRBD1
TGTGCCAGCAGCCCAACGACAGGGATCTCCTACGAGCAGTACTTC
CASSPTTGISYEQYF
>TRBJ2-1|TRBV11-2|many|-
TGTGCCAGCAGCTTTCCCCCCGGGACCCGGGCTGGCAATGAGCAGTTCTTC
CASSFPPGTRAGNEQFF
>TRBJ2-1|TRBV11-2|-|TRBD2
TGTGCCAGCAGCATAGCCGGGACTAGAGGCTTAAATGAGCAGTTCTTC
CASSIAGTRGLNEQFF
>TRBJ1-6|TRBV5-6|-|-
TGTGCCAGCAGCTTGGGGGACACGGCCTATAATTCACCCCTCCACTTT
CASSLGDTAYNSPLHF
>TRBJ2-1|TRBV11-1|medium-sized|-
TGTGCCAGCAGCCTGGACAACTCCTACAATGAGCAGTTCTTC
CASSLDNSYNEQFF
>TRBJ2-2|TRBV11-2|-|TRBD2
TGTGCCAACAGCGATCTAGCGGTAGGATATACCGGGGAGCTGTTTTTT
CANSDLAVGYTGELFF
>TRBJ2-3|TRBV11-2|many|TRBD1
TGTGCCAGCAGCTTACAACGCCCGGGACAGGGCACGCAGTATTTT
CASSLQRPGQGTQYF
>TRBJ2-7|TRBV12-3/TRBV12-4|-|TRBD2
TGTGCCAGCAGTCCGGGGGGAGGAAATTCCTACGAGCAGTACTTC
CASSPGGGNSYEQYF
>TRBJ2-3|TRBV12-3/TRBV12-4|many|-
TGTGCCAGCATTAAGGGATTGGAGGCAGATACGCAGTATTTT
CASIKGLEADTQYF
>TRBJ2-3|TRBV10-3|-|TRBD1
TGTGCCATCAGTGACCAGGGGGCAGCGGGTACGCAGTATTTT
CAISDQGAAGTQYF
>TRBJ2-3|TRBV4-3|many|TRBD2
TGCGCCAGCAGCCTAGGACTAGCGGGAGTAGATACGCAGTATTTT
CASSLGLAGVDTQYF
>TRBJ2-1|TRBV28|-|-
TGTGCCAGCAGTTCGGGCAGAACCTCCTACAATGAGCAGTTCTTC
CASSSGRTSYNEQFF
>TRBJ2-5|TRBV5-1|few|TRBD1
TGCGCCAGCAGCGGACCAGGGGGACGGTACCAAGAGACCCAGTACTTC
CASSGPGGRYQETQYF
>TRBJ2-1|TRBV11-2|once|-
TGTGCCAGCAGCTTAGTTCGGGCCCACAATGAGCGGTTCTTC
CASSLVRAHNERFF
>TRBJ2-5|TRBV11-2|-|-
TGTGCCATCAGCCCCGGGCAGTGGGTAGAGACCCAGTACTTC
CAISPGQWVETQYF
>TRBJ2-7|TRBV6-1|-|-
TGTGCCAGCAGTGATAGTGCGGGTCAATCCTACGAGCAGTACTTC
CASSDSAGQSYEQYF
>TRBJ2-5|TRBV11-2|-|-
TGTGCCAGCAGCCTAGAGCTCGGGGTCCAAGAGACCCAGTACTTC
CASSLELGVQETQYF
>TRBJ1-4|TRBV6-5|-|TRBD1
TGTGCCAGCAGTAGGACCGGGACAGCTACTAATGGAAAACTGTTTTTT
CASSRTGTATNGKLFF